This T cell receptor beta chain came from a study of control samples from healthy donors and cancer patients (dated by TCRdb to 2018 to 2021). The CDR3 contains 16 residues, cysteine and phenylalanine counted. The entry retains the CDR3 DNA only, 48 bases that are in frame from base 1. The germline V gene (reference sequence) provides CDR1 MNHEY and CDR2 SMNVEV. V loses 5 bases at its end and J loses 4 bases; junction bases beyond the gene matches: 13. The protocol used for the library was the immunoSEQ multiplex PCR assay. The source is immuneACCESS, and TCRdb retained only in-frame sequences with V and J called. Part of the clones is not carried over; for the studies checked, unresolved V genes explain less than half of this, and the remainder is unexplained. The sample records 150,000 to 200,000 clones, nearly 90% of which are singletons. The ten largest clonotypes hold more than 1.3% of the sample.

As for this clone: The antigen it recognizes is unknown. Within one base of it there is no much larger clone, and no base qualities were kept.

The source is a woman in her forties or fifties in good health. The sequence is built from TRBV27 and TRBJ1-1; TRBD1 aligns with 7 central bases. Sample: blood. The CDR3 protein sequence reads: CASSEGGAVYSTEAFF. The sequence in DNA is TGTGCCAGCAGTGAAGGGGGCGCGGTATACAGCACTGAAGCTTTCTTT.